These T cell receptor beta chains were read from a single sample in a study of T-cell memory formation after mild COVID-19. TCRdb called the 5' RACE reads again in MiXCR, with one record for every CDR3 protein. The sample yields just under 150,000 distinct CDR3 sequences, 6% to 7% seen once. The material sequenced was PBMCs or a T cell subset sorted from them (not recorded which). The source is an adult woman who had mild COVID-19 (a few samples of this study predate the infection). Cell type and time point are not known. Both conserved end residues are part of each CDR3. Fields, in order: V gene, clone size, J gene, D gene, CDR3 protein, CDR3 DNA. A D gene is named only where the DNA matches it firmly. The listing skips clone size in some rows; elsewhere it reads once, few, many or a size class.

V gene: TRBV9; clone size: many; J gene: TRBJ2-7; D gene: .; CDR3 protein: CASSPAGYEQYF; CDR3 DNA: TGTGCCAGCAGCCCCGCGGGCTACGAGCAGTACTTC
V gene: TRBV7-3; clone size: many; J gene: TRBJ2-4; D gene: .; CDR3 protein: CASSPRQVAKNIQYF; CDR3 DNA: TGTGCCAGCAGCCCAAGACAGGTAGCCAAAAACATTCAGTACTTC
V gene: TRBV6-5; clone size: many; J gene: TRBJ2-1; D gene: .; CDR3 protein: CASSSRARFFNEQFF; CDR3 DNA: TGTGCCAGCAGTTCCCGGGCCAGATTTTTCAATGAGCAGTTCTTC
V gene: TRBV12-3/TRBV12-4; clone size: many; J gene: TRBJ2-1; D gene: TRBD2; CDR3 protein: CASSLIGREGNEQFF; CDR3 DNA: TGTGCCAGCAGTTTAATCGGGCGGGAGGGGAATGAGCAGTTCTTC
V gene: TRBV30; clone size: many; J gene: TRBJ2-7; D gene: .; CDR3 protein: CAWSGTPQGVYEQYF; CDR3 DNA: TGTGCCTGGAGTGGAACCCCACAGGGTGTCTACGAGCAGTACTTC
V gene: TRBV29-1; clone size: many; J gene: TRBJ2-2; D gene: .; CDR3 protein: CSVEGHLGELFF; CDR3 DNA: TGCAGCGTGGAGGGACACCTAGGGGAGCTGTTTTTT
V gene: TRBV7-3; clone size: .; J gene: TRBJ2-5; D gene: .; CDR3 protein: CASSLSPRGQETQYF; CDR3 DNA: TGTGCCAGCAGCTTAAGCCCCAGGGGTCAAGAGACCCAGTACTTC
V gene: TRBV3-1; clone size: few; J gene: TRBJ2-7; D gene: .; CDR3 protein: CASTSTLTGTTGYEQYF; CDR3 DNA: TGTGCCAGCACCTCAACCTTGACCGGGACAACCGGCTACGAGCAGTACTTC
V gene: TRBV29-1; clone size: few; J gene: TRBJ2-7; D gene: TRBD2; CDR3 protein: CSVEDGGGTSYEQYF; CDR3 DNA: TGCAGCGTTGAAGATGGCGGGGGGACCTCCTACGAGCAGTACTTC
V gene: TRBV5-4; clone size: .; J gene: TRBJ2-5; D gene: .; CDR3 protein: CAISLGIDRTGETQYF; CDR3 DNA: TGTGCCATCAGCCTGGGAATTGACAGGACGGGCGAGACCCAGTACTTC
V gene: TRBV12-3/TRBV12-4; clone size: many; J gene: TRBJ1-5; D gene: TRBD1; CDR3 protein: CASSNRGGQPQHF; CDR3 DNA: TGTGCCAGCAGTAACAGGGGTGGTCAGCCCCAGCATTTT
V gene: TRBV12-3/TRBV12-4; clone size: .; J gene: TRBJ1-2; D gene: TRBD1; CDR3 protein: CASSLEQGVAGYTF; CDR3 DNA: TGTGCCAGCAGTTTAGAGCAGGGGGTGGCTGGCTACACCTTC
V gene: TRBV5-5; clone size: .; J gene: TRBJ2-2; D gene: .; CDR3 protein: CASSALLLNTGELFF; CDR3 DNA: TGTGCCAGCAGCGCCTTACTGTTGAACACCGGGGAGCTGTTTTTT
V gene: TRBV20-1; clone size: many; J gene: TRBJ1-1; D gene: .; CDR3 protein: CSAKGNTEAFF; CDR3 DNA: TGCAGTGCTAAGGGGAACACTGAAGCTTTCTTT
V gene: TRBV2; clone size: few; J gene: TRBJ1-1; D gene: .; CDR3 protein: CASRPRTVSEAFF; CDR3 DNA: TGTGCCAGCAGGCCTCGGACAGTCTCAGAAGCTTTCTTT
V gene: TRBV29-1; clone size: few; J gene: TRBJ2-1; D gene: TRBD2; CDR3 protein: CSAGVSTSGGEQFF; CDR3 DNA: TGCAGCGCGGGGGTATCGACTAGCGGGGGTGAGCAGTTCTTC